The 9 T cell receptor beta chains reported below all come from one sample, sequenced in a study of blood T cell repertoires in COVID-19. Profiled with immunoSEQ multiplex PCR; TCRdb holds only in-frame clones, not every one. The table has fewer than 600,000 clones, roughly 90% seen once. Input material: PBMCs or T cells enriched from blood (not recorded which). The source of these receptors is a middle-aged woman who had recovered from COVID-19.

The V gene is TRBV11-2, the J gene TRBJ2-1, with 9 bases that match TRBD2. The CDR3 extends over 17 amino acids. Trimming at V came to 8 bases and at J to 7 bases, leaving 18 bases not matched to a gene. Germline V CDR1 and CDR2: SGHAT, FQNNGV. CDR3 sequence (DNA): TGTGCCAGCTGGGGACTAGCCCAGAGAGGGGTTGGAAATGAGCAGTTCTTC. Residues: CASWGLAQRGVGNEQFF.

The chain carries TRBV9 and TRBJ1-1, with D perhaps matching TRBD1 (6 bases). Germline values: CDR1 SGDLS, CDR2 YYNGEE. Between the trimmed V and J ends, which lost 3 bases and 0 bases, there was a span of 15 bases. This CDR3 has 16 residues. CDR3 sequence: CASSGWEGHMNTEAFF. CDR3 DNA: TGTGCCAGCAGCGGGTGGGAGGGACACATGAACACTGAAGCTTTCTTT.

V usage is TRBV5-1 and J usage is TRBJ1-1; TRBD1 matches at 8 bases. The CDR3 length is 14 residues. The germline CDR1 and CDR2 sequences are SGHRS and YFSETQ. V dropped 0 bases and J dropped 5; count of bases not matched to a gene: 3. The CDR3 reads CASSLVGQGTEAFF. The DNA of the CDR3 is TGCGCCAGCAGCTTGGTAGGACAGGGAACTGAAGCTTTCTTT. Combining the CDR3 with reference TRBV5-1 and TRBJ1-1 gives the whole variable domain KAGVTQTPRYLIKTRGQQVTLSCSPISGHRSVSWYQQTPGQGLQFLFEYFSETQRNKGNFPGRFSGRQFSNSRSEMNVSTLELGDSALYLCASSLVGQGTEAFFGQGTRLTVV.

CDR3 DNA: TGTGCCAGCAGGGGACAGACCTTAGCTTTCTTT. Translating it yields CASRGQTLAFF. The chain couples TRBV25-1 to TRBJ1-1; 7 bases line up with TRBD1. The J segment lost 10 bases and the V segment lost 6 bases, leaving 5 bases of the junction unmatched. The CDR3 is made up of 11 amino acids. In germline, CDR1 is MGHDK, CDR2 SYGVNS.

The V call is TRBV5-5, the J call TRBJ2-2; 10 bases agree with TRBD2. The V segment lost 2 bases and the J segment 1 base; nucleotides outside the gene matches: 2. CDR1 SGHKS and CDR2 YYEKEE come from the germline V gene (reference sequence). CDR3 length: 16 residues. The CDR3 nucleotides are TGTGCCAGCAGCTTAGGACTAGCGGAGAACACCGGGGAGCTGTTTTTT. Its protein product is CASSLGLAENTGELFF.

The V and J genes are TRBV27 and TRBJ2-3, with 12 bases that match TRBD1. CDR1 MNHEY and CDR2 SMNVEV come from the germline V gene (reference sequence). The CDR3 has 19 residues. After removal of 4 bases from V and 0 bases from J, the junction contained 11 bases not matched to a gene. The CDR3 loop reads CASSYLGTGGSWSTDTQYF. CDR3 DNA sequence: TGTGCCAGCAGTTACCTCGGGACAGGGGGCTCTTGGAGCACAGATACGCAGTATTTT.

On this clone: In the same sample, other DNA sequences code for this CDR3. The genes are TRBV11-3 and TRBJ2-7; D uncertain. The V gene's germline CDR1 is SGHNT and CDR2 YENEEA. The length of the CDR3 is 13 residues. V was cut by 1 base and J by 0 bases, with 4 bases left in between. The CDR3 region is CASSLGASYEQYF. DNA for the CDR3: TGTGCCAGCAGCTTAGGGGCCTCCTACGAGCAGTACTTC. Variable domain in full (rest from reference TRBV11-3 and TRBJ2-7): EAGVVQSPRYKIIEKKQPVAFWCNPISGHNTLYWYLQNLGQGPELLIRYENEEAVDDSQLPKDRFSAERLKGVDSTLKIQPAELGDSAVYLCASSLGASYEQYFGPGTRLTVT.

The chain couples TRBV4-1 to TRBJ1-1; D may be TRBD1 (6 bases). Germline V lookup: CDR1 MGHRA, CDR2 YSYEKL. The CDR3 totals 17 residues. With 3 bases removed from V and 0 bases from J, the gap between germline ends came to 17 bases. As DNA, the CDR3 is TGCGCCAGCAGCCACCCCGCGTGGGCAGGGGTGAACACTGAAGCTTTCTTT. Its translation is CASSHPAWAGVNTEAFF.

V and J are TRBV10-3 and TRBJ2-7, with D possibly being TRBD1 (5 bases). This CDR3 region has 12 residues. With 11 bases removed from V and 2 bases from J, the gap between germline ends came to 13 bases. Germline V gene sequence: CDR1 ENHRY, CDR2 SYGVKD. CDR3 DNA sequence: TGTGCCTCGACAGATGCTACCTACGAGCAGTACTTC. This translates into CASTDATYEQYF.